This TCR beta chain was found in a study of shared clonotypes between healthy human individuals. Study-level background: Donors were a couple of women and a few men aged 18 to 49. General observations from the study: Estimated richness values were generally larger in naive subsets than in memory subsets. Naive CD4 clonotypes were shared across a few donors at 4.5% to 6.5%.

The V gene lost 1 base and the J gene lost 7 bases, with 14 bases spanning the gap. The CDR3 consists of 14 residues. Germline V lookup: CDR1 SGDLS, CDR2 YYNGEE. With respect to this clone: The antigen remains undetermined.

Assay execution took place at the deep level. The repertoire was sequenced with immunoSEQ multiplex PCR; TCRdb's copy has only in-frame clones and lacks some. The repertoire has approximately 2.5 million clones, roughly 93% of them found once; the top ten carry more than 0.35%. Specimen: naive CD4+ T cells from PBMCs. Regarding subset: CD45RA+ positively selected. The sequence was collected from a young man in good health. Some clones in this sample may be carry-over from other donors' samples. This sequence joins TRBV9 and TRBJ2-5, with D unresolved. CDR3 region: CASSVLSSEGTQYF. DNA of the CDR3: TGTGCCAGCAGCGTACTCTCCTCGGAAGGGACCCAGTACTTC.